This record concerns one T cell receptor beta chain sequence. The record originates from a study of blood T cell repertoires in COVID-19. Overall study context: Both acute and convalescent COVID-19 samples were obtained from the United States, Italy and Spain.

The CDR3 consists of 18 residues. V lost 0 bases to trimming and J lost 6 bases; unmatched junction nucleotides: 9. Germline-derived CDR1 and CDR2 are MGHRA and YSYEKL. Clones were read by immunoSEQ multiplex PCR, and TCRdb kept only the in-frame ones, dropping some. The sample has approximately 360,000 clones, almost 90% seen once. This clonotype was sampled from a young man with active or convalescent COVID-19. The sample comprised peripheral blood. The chain uses TRBV4-1 and TRBJ2-1; TRBD2 matches 12 bases. The CDR3 coding sequence is TGCGCCAGCAGCCAAGAAGCGCTAGCGGGAGGGCCTATCAATGAGCAGTTCTTC. This translates into CASSQEALAGGPINEQFF.